This TCR beta chain was captured by sequencing in a study of T-cell reconstitution after alpha-beta-depleted transplantation in children. This clonotype showed up many times. As it was prepared, the TCRbeta library received unique molecular identifiers. MiXCR, applied by TCRdb to the PCR reads, yields one record per CDR3 protein. The table records about 200,000 distinct CDR3 sequences, 5% to 7.5% of them present only once. CDR3 size: 12 residues. From germline, CDR1 is KGHSH and CDR2 LQKENI. The V end was cut by 3 bases, the J end by 7 bases, with 8 bases between. The rearrangement links TRBV18 to TRBJ2-3, with unresolved D. Sequences were derived from PBMCs, sampled before TCRalphabeta/CD19-depleted stem cell transplant. The TCR originated in a girl under three years old with combined immunodeficiency, due to receive a stem cell transplant. For the CDR3, the DNA is TGTGCCAGCTCACCTGGGGATTATACGCAGTATTTT. Protein sequence: CASSPGDYTQYF.